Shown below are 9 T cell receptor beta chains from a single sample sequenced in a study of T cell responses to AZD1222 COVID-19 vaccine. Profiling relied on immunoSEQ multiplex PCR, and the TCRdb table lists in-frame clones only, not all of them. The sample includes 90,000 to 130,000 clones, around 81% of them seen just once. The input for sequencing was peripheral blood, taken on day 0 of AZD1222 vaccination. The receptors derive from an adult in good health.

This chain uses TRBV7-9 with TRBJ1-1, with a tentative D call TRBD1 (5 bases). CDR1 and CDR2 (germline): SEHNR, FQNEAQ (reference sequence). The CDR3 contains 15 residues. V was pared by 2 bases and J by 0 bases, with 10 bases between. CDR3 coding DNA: TGTGCCAGCAGCTTAAACGGGGCACTGAACACTGAAGCTTTCTTT. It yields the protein CASSLNGALNTEAFF.

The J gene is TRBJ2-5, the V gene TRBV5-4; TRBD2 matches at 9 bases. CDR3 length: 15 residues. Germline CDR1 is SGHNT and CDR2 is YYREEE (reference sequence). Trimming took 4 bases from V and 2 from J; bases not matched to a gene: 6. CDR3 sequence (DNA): TGTGCCAGCAGCGCAAGGCTAGCGGGGCAAGAGACCCAGTACTTC. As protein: CASSARLAGQETQYF.

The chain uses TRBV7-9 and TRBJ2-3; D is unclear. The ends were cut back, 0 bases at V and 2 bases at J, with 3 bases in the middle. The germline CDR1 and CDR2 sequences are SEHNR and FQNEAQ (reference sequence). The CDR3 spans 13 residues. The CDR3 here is CASSLAATDTQYF. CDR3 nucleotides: TGTGCCAGCAGCTTAGCCGCCACAGATACGCAGTATTTT.

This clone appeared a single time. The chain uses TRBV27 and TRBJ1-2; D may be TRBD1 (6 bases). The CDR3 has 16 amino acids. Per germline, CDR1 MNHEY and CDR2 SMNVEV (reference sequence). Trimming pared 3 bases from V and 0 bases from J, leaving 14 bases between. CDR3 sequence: CASSLSGDPANYGYTF. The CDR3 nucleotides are TGTGCCAGCAGTTTGTCAGGGGACCCAGCTAACTATGGCTACACCTTC.

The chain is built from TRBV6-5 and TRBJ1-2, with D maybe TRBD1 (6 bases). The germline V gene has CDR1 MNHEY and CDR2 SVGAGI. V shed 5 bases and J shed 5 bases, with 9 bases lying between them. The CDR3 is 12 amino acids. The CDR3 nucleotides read TGTGCCAGCAGTAGACAGGCTTATGGCTACACCTTC. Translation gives CASSRQAYGYTF.

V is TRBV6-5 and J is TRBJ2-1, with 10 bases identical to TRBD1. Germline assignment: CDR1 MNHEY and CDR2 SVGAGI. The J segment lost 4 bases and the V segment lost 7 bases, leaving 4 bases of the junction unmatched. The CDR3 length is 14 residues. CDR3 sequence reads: CASTPGQGYNEQFF. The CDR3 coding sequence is TGTGCCAGCACCCCGGGACAGGGGTACAATGAGCAGTTCTTC.

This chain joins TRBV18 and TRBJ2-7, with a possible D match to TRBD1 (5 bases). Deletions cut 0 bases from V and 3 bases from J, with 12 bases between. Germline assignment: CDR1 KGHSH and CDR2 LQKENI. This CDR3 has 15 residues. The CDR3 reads CASSPPGRGIYEQYF. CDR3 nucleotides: TGTGCCAGCTCACCACCGGGTAGGGGTATCTACGAGCAGTACTTC.

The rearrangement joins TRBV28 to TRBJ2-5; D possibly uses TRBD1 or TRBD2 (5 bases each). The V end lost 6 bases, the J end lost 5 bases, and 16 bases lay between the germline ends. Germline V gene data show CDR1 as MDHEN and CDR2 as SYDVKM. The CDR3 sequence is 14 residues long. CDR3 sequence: CASSGTLGVETQYF. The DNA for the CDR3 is TGTGCCAGCAGCGGGACGCTCGGAGTGGAGACCCAGTACTTC.

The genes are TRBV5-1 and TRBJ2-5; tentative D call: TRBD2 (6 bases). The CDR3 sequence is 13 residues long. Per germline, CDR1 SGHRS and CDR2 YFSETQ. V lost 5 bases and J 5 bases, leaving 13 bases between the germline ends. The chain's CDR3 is CASSGDGRETQYF. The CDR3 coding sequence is TGCGCCAGCAGTGGGGATGGGAGGGAGACCCAGTACTTC.